The 21 T cell receptor beta chains in this list originate from one sample, sequenced in a study of blood T cell repertoires in COVID-19 (dated by TCRdb to about 2020). To prepare the library, the immunoSEQ multiplex PCR assay was applied. The immuneACCESS repertoire file appears here via TCRdb, limited to in-frame rearrangements. These files lack a portion of the clones; in checked studies, under half of the deficit traces to unresolved V genes, and the cause of the others is not known. Present in this sample are about 280,000 clones, 85% of which were seen just once. The ten largest clones capture about 2.5% of the sample. The sequenced material came from PBMCs or T cells enriched from blood (not recorded which). All receptors come from a woman aged 45-60 years who had recovered from COVID-19.

This clone was seen once. V usage is TRBV5-5 and J usage is TRBJ1-4, with a possible D match to TRBD1 (5 bases). The V end lost 5 bases, the J end lost 0 bases, and 17 bases lay between the germline ends. Germline-derived CDR1 and CDR2 are SGHKS and YYEKEE (reference sequence). The CDR3 totals 17 residues. The CDR3 DNA is TGTGCCAGCAGTCGTGGAGCGACAGCTCCAACTAATGAAAAACTGTTTTTT. Translation gives CASSRGATAPTNEKLFF.

This chain joins TRBV28 and TRBJ1-1; the D gene is possibly TRBD1 (5 bases). The length of the CDR3 is 15 residues. The V gene lost 6 bases and the J gene lost 4 bases, with 18 bases spanning the gap. The germline CDR1 and CDR2 sequences are MDHEN and SYDVKM. Written as DNA, the CDR3 is TGTGCCAGCAGCTCCCAGGGTCTGCCCTTCACTGAAGCTTTCTTT. Translation: CASSSQGLPFTEAFF.

The chain recombines TRBV12-3 or TRBV12-4 with TRBJ1-2; no clear D. V was pared by 3 bases and J by 8 bases, with 13 bases between. The CDR3 runs 13 residues. CDR3 sequence (DNA): TGTGCCAGCAGTTTCGCCACGGTCTCGGGCTACACCTTC. As protein: CASSFATVSGYTF.

The chain joins TRBV29-1 to TRBJ1-5; a weak D match, TRBD1 (5 bases). This CDR3 has 13 amino acids. Between the trimmed V and J ends, which lost 4 bases and 3 bases, there was a span of 10 bases. Germline-derived CDR1 and CDR2 are SQVTM and ANQGSEA. In DNA, the CDR3 is TGCAGCGTTGCTTCGACAGACAATCAGCCCCAGCATTTT. It encodes CSVASTDNQPQHF.

This chain uses TRBV10-3 with TRBJ1-6; the D is unclear. The germline gives CDR1 ENHRY, CDR2 SYGVKD. V was shortened by 6 bases and J by 8 bases, with 11 bases between the two germline ends. The CDR3 contains 13 residues. The CDR3 loop is CAISDIGDSPLHF. The CDR3 DNA reads as TGTGCCATCAGCGACATCGGTGATTCACCCCTCCACTTT.

This chain links TRBV30 with TRBJ1-5; weak D call: TRBD1 (6 bases). V gave up 1 base and J gave up 3 bases, with 7 bases separating them. CDR1 is GTSNPN and CDR2 is SVGIG in the germline V gene (reference sequence). The CDR3 sequence is 13 residues long. CDR3 loop: CAWSGQDNQPQHF. CDR3 DNA: TGTGCCTGGAGTGGACAGGACAATCAGCCCCAGCATTTT.

The chain joins TRBV12-3 or TRBV12-4 to TRBJ1-5; possible D gene TRBD1, 5 bases. The CDR3 loop spans 13 amino acids. Trimming left V 4 bases short and J 5 bases short, with 9 bases between. The CDR3 sequence is CASSWGSHQPQHF. CDR3 bases: TGTGCCAGCAGTTGGGGCAGTCATCAGCCCCAGCATTTT.

The DNA of the CDR3 is TGCGCCAGCAGCCCCCGGGAGGGGCGACTGAGGAGGGGGACTGAAGCTTTCTTT. This codes for CASSPREGRLRRGTEAFF. The J gene is TRBJ1-1, the V gene TRBV5-1, with D possibly matching TRBD1 (6 bases). Trimming removed 4 bases from V and 5 bases from J, with 27 bases in between. Germline-derived CDR1 and CDR2 are SGHRS and YFSETQ. The CDR3 extends over 18 amino acids.

The V and J genes are TRBV7-3 and TRBJ1-1, with TRBD1 matching 9 bases. Germline values: CDR1 SGHTA, CDR2 FQGTGA. This CDR3 spans 14 amino acids. The trim removed 5 bases at V and 3 bases at J, leaving 4 bases unmatched. CDR3 nucleotides: TGTGCCAGCAGCCGGACAGGGGCGGACACTGAAGCTTTCTTT. The encoded protein is CASSRTGADTEAFF. The full variable domain, with the rest looked up from reference TRBV7-3 and TRBJ1-1, is GAGVSQTPSNKVTEKGKYVELRCDPISGHTALYWYRQSLGQGPEFLIYFQGTGAADDSGLPNDRFFAVRPEGSVSTLKIQRTERGDSAVYLCASSRTGADTEAFFGQGTRLTVV.

DNA of the CDR3: TGTGCCAGCAGCCAAGAATTTGACAGGTCGGATACGCAGTATTTT. This sequence encodes CASSQEFDRSDTQYF. The gene calls are TRBV14 and TRBJ2-3, with a tentative D call TRBD1 (6 bases). CDR1 and CDR2 (germline): SGHDN, FVKESK. The ends were cut back, 0 bases at V and 6 bases at J, with 13 bases in the middle. There are 15 residues in the CDR3.

V and J are TRBV5-1 and TRBJ2-3; possibly TRBD1 for D (6 bases). V was shortened by 2 bases and J by 2 bases, with 12 bases between the two germline ends. Germline V lookup: CDR1 SGHRS, CDR2 YFSETQ. This CDR3 has 15 residues. The DNA for the CDR3 is TGCGCCAGCAGCTTCGACAGGTTGGCCACAGATACGCAGTATTTT. Amino acid sequence: CASSFDRLATDTQYF.

This chain connects TRBV24-1 to TRBJ2-1; 13 nucleotides align to TRBD2. Trimming removed 3 bases from V and 5 bases from J; junction bases left unmatched: 6. The CDR3 contains 17 residues. Germline V gene lookup returns CDR1 KGHDR and CDR2 SFDVKD. The CDR3 loop reads CATSDPRLAGGNNEQFF. The DNA of the CDR3 is TGTGCCACCAGTGATCCTCGACTAGCGGGGGGAAACAATGAGCAGTTCTTC.

The CDR3 region is CASSFRRLAGTGELFF. Written as DNA, the CDR3 is TGTGCCAGCAGTTTTCGCCGACTAGCGGGGACCGGGGAGCTGTTTTTT. The chain has TRBV27 and TRBJ2-2, with 11 positions matching TRBD2. Losses at the gene ends were 3 bases for V and 5 bases for J; bases not matched to a gene: 5. The CDR3 consists of 16 residues. Germline CDR1 and CDR2: MNHEY and SMNVEV (reference sequence).

V usage is TRBV5-1 and J usage is TRBJ1-2, with TRBD1 identical over 8 bases. After removal of 5 bases from V and 4 bases from J, the junction contained 7 bases not matched to a gene. The CDR3 is made up of 14 amino acids. Germline assignment: CDR1 SGHRS and CDR2 YFSETQ. CDR3 coding DNA: TGCGCCAGCAGTCCGACAGGACAGGGCTATGGCTACACCTTC. As protein: CASSPTGQGYGYTF.

CDR3 sequence reads: CASSEARWSNQPQHF. CDR3 DNA: TGTGCCAGCAGTGAAGCGCGGTGGAGCAATCAGCCCCAGCATTTT. V and J are TRBV2 and TRBJ1-5; no clear D gene. Trimming left V 0 bases short and J 1 base short, with 7 bases between. Germline lookup yields CDR1 SNHLY and CDR2 FYNNEI. This CDR3 comprises 15 residues.

The chain is built from TRBV5-4 and TRBJ1-6; D not certain. Trimming shortened V by 2 bases and J by 5 bases, and 8 bases separated the two germline ends. This CDR3 contains 14 residues. Germline CDR1 reads SGHNT; CDR2 reads YYREEE (reference sequence). The CDR3 DNA sequence: TGTGCCAGCAGCTTACGGGGTAATAATTCACCCCTCCACTTT. Its translation is CASSLRGNNSPLHF.

The V and J genes are TRBV5-1 and TRBJ1-5; 9 nucleotides match TRBD1. The V gene end was trimmed by 2 bases and the J gene end by 6 bases; junction bases not matched to a gene: 6. Per the germline V gene, CDR1 is SGHRS and CDR2 is YFSETQ. The CDR3 spans 15 residues. The CDR3 region is CASSFDGTGSQPQHF. The CDR3 DNA follows: TGCGCCAGCAGCTTTGACGGGACAGGGAGTCAGCCCCAGCATTTT.

V is TRBV7-8 and J is TRBJ1-2, with D hard to call. V was shortened by 1 base and J by 0 bases, with 9 bases between the two germline ends. Germline lookup yields CDR1 SGHVS and CDR2 FQNEAQ. CDR3 length: 15 amino acids. The CDR3 bases are TGTGCCAGCAGCTTAGGGGCCGGAACTAACTATGGCTACACCTTC. Translated: CASSLGAGTNYGYTF.

The rearrangement joins TRBV19 to TRBJ1-5; 8 bases line up with TRBD1. CDR3 size: 13 residues. V was pared by 5 bases and J by 5 bases, with 2 bases of the junction left unmatched. Per the germline V gene, CDR1 is LNHDA and CDR2 is SQIVND (reference sequence). The DNA of the CDR3 is TGTGCCAGTAGTGACAGGGGAGATCAGCCCCAGCATTTT. Translating it yields CASSDRGDQPQHF.

This clone was recorded a few times. The chain carries TRBV6-2 or TRBV6-3 and TRBJ1-2; D possibly corresponds to TRBD1 (6 bases). The V and J ends lost 5 bases and 6 bases respectively, with 19 bases between them. CDR1 is MNHEY and CDR2 is SVGEGT in the germline V gene. CDR3 length equals 15 residues. The CDR3 loop reads CASSHPQGWTNGYTF. In nucleotides, the CDR3 is TGTGCCAGCAGTCACCCACAGGGTTGGACGAATGGCTACACCTTC.

This clone has just a few counts. The rearrangement uses TRBV4-3 and TRBJ1-1; no firm D call. Germline V CDR1 and CDR2: LGHNA, YSLEER. V was pared by 5 bases and J by 0 bases, with 10 bases between. This CDR3 has 14 amino acids. CDR3 in amino acids: CASSINAVNTEAFF. CDR3 nucleotides: TGCGCCAGCAGCATAAACGCGGTGAACACTGAAGCTTTCTTT.